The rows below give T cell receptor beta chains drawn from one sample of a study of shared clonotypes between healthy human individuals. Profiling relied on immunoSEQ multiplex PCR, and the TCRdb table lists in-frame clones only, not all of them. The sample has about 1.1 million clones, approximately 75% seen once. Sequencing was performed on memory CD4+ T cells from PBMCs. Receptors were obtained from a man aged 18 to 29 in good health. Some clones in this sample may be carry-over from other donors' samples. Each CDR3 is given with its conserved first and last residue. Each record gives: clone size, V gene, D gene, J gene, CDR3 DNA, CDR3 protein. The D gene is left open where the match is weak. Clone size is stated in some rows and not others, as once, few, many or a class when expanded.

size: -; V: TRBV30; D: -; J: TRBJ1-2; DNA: TGTGCCTGCCCCCCCTTCGTGAACGGGGGCTACACCTTC; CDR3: CACPPFVNGGYTF
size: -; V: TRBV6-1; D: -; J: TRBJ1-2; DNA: TGTGCCAGCTGGGGGCCATATGGCTACACCTTC; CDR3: CASWGPYGYTF
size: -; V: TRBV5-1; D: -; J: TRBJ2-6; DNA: TGCGCCAGCAGCTTGGGGGCAGGGGATGCCAACGTCCTGACTTTC; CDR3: CASSLGAGDANVLTF
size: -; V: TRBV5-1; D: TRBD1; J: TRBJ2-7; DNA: TGCGCCAGCAGCCTGATAGGGACAGGGACCTACGAGCAGTACTTC; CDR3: CASSLIGTGTYEQYF
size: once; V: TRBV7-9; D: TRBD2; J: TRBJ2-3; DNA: TGTGCCAGCAGCTGGACTAGCGGGAGATCAGATACGCAGTATTTT; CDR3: CASSWTSGRSDTQYF
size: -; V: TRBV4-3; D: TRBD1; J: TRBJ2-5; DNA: TGCGCCAGCAGCCACGCTACAGGGGGCGGGCTACTAGAACAAGAGACCCAGTACTTC; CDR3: CASSHATGGGLLEQETQYF
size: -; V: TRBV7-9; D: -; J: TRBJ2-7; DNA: TGTGCCAGCAGCTTAGTAGGAGGGCCTGGGGAGCAGTACTTC; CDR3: CASSLVGGPGEQYF
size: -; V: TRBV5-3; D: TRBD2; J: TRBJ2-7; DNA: TGTGCCAGAAGATCCGGGACTAGCGGGTCCAGCTCCTACGAGCAGTACTTC; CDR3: CARRSGTSGSSSYEQYF
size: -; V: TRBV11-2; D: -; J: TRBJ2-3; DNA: TGTGCCAGCAGCTTAGACAGGGTGGCAGATACGCAGTATTTT; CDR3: CASSLDRVADTQYF
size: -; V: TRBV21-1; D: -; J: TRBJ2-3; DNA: TGTGCCAGCAGCAAAGCCCACGGGACCGAAGGGAATACGCAGTATTTT; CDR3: CASSKAHGTEGNTQYF
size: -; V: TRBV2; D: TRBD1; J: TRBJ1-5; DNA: TGTGCCAGCACCGGACAGGGGGCAAGTGATCAGCCCCAGCATTTT; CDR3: CASTGQGASDQPQHF
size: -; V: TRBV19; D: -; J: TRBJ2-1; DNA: TGTGCCAGTAGTATCAGGGTACACAACAATGAGCAGTTCTTC; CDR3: CASSIRVHNNEQFF
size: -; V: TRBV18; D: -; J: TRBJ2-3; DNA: TGTGCCAGCTCACCACGGGGAGATACGCAGTATTTT; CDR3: CASSPRGDTQYF
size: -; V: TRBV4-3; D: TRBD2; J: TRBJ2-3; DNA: TGCGCCAGCAGCCCACGAGGACTAGCGGGGATCGAGCCCCCCACAGATACGCAGTATTTT; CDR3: CASSPRGLAGIEPPTDTQYF
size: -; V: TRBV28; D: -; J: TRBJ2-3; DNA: TGTGCCAGCAGTTTAGGTGGGGCCTCGGGCACAGATACGCAGTATTTT; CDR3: CASSLGGASGTDTQYF
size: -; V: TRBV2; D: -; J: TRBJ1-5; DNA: TGTGCCAGCAGTGAAGGGTATAATAGCAATCAGCCCCAGCATTTT; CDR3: CASSEGYNSNQPQHF
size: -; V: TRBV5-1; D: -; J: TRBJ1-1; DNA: TGCGCCAGCAGCCTAGGTGGGGGCATGAACACTGAAGCTTTCTTT; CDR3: CASSLGGGMNTEAFF
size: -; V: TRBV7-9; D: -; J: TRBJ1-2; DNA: TGTGCCAGCAGCCTTCCCCCACAGGGCGCCTATGGCTACACCTTC; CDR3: CASSLPPQGAYGYTF
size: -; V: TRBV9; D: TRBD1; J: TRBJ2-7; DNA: TGTGCCAGCAGCGCATCCGGGACAGGGCACTACGAGCAGTACTTC; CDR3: CASSASGTGHYEQYF
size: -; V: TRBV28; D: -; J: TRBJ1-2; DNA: TGTGCCAGTGGTCTACCCCGGGGTAACTATGGCTACACCTTC; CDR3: CASGLPRGNYGYTF
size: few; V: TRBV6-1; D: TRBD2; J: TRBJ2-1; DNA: TGTGCCAGCAGTAGCGGGGCACGCAATGAGCAGTTCTTC; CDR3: CASSSGARNEQFF